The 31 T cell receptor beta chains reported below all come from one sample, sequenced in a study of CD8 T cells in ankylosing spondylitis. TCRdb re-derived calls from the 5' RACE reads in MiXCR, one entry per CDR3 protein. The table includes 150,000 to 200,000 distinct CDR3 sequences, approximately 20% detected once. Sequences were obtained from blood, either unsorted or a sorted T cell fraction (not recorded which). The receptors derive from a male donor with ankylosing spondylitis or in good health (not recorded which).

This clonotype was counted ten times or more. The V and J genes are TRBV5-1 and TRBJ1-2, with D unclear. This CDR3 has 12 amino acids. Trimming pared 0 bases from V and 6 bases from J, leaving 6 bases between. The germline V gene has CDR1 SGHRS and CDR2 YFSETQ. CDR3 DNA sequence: TGCGCCAGCAGCTTGGAGGGAAATGGCTACACCTTC. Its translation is CASSLEGNGYTF.

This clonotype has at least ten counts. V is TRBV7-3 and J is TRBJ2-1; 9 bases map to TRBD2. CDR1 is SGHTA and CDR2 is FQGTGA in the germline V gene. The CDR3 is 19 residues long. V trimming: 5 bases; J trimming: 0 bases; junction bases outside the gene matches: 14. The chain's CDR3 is CASSPRASGAWDSYNEQFF. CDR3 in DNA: TGTGCCAGCAGCCCCAGGGCTAGCGGGGCCTGGGACTCCTACAATGAGCAGTTCTTC.

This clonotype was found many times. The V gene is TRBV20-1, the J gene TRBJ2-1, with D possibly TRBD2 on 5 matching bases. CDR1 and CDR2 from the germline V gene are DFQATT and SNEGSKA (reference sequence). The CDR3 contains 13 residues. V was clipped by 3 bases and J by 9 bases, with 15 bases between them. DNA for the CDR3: TGCAGTGCTAGCCCGGGCGGGCTCGGTGAGCAGTTCTTC. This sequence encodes CSASPGGLGEQFF.

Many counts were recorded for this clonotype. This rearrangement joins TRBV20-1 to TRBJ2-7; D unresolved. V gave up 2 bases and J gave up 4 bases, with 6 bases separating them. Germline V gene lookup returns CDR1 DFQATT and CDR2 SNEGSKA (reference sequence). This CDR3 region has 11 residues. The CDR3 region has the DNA TGCAGTGCTAGACGCGGTTACGAGCAGTACTTC. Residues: CSARRGYEQYF.

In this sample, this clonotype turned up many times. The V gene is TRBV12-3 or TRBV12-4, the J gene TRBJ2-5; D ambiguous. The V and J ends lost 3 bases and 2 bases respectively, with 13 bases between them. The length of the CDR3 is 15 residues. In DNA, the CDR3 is TGTGCCAGCAGTTTCACCCCCCCCGGGCAAGAGACCCAGTACTTC. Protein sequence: CASSFTPPGQETQYF.

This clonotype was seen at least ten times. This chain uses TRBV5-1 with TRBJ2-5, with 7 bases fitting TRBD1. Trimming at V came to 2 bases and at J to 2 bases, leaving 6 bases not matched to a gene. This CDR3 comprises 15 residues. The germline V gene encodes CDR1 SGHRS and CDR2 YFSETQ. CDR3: CASSLGRDRQETQYF. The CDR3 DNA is TGCGCCAGCAGCTTAGGACGGGACAGACAAGAGACCCAGTACTTC.

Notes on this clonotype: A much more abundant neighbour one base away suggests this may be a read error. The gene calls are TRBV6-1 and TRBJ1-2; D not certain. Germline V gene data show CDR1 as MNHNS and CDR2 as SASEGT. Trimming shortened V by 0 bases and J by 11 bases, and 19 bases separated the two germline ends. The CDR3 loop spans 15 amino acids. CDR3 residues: CASSEAWTIMVRYTF. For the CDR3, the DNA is TGTGCCAGCAGTGAAGCGTGGACGATTATGGTGAGGTACACCTTC.

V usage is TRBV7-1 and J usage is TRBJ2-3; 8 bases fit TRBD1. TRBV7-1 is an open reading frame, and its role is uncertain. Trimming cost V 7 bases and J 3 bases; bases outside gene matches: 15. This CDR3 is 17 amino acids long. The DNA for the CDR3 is TGTGCCAGCACTCAGGCGAGGAGGACAGGGTCGACAGATACGCAGTATTTT. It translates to CASTQARRTGSTDTQYF.

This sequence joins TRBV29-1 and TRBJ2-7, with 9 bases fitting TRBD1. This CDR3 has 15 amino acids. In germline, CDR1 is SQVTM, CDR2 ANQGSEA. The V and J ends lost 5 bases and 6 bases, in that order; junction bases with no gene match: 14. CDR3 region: CSVKTLPGQGFEQYF. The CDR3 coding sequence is TGCAGCGTTAAGACACTCCCTGGACAGGGGTTCGAGCAGTACTTC.

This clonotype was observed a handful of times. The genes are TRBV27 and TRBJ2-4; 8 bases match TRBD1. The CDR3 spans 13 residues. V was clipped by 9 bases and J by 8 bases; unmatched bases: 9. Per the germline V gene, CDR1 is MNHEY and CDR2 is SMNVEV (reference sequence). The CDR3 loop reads CASSITTGDIQYF. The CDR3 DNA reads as TGTGCCAGTTCTATAACGACAGGGGACATTCAGTACTTC.

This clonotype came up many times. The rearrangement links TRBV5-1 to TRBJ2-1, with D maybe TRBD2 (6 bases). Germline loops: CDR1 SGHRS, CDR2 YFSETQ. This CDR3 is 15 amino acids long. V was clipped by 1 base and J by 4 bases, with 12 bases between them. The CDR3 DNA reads TGCGCCAGCAGCTTGTCGGGAGAACGATACAATGAGCAGTTCTTC. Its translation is CASSLSGERYNEQFF.

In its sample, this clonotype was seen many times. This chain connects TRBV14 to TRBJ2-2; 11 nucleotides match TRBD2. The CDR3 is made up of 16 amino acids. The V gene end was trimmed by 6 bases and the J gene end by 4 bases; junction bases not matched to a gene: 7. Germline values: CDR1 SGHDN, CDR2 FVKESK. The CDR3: CASRLGTSGGTGELFF. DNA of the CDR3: TGTGCCAGCAGACTCGGGACTAGCGGTGGCACCGGGGAGCTGTTTTTT.

DNA for the CDR3: TGTGCCAGCAGCTTAGCGGCCGCGGTTGCCTACAATGAGCAGTTCTTC. Protein: CASSLAAAVAYNEQFF. The chain couples TRBV7-6 to TRBJ2-1; D not certain. Trimming pared 0 bases from V and 2 bases from J, leaving 11 bases between. The CDR3 sequence is 16 residues long. CDR1 is SGHVS, CDR2 FNYEAQ, per germline.

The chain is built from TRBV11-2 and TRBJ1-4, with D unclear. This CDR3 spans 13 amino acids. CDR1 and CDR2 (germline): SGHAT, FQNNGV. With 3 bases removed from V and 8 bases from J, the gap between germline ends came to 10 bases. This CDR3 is CASSLEQREKLFF. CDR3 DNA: TGTGCCAGCAGCTTGGAACAAAGGGAAAAACTGTTTTTT.

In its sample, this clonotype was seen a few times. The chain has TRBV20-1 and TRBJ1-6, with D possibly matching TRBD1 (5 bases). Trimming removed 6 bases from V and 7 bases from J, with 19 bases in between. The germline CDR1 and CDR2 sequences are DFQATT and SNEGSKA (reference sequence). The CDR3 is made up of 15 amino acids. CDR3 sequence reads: CSARRRDRVNSPLHF. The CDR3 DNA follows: TGCAGTGCGAGAAGACGAGACAGAGTAAATTCACCCCTCCACTTT.

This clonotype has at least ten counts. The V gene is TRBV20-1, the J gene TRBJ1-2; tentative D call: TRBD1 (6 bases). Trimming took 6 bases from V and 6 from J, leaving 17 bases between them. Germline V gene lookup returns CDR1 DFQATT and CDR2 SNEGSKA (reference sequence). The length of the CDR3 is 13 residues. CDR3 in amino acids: CSAQSPWTDGYTF. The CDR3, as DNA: TGCAGTGCCCAATCACCCTGGACAGATGGCTACACCTTC.

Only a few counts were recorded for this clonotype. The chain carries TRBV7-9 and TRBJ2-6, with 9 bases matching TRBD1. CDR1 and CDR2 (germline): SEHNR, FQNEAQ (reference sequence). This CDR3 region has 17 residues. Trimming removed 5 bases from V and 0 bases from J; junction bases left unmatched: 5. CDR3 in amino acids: CASSPGQGASGANVLTF. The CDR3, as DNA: TGTGCCAGCAGCCCGGGACAGGGAGCCTCTGGGGCCAACGTCCTGACTTTC.

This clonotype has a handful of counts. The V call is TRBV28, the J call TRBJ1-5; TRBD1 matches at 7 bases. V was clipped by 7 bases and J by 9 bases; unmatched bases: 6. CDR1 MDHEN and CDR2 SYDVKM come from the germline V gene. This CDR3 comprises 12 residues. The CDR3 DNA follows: TGTGCCAGCAATAACAGGGGAGGGCCCCAGCATTTT. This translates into CASNNRGGPQHF.

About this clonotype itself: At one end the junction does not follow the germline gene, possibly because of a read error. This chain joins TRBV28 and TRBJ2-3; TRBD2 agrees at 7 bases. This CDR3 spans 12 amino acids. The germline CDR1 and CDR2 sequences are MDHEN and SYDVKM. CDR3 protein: CAVGGSTDTQYF. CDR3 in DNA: TGCGCGGTGGGGGGGAGCACAGATACGCAGTATTTT.

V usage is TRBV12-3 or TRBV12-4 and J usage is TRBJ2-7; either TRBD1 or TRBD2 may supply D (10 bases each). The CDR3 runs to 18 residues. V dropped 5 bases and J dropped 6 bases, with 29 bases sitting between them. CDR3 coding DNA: TGTGCCAGCAGTCCGTGGACAGGGGGGGCTAGCGGGAGTACCGAGCAGTACTTC. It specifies CASSPWTGGASGSTEQYF.

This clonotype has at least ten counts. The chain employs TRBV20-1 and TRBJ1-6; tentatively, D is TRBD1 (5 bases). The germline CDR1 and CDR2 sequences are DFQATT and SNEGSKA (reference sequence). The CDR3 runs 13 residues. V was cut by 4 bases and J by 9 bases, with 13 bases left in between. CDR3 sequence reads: CSATDGGISPLHF. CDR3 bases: TGCAGTGCTACCGACGGGGGGATTTCACCCCTCCACTTT.

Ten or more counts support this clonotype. CDR3 bases: TGCAGTGCTAGAGATCGGGTCATGGGGTGGGCAGCTTTCTTT. It encodes CSARDRVMGWAAFF. The chain uses TRBV20-1 and TRBJ1-1; D gene unclear. With 0 bases removed from V and 10 bases from J, the gap between germline ends came to 18 bases. Germline V gene sequence: CDR1 DFQATT, CDR2 SNEGSKA (reference sequence). The length of the CDR3 is 14 residues.

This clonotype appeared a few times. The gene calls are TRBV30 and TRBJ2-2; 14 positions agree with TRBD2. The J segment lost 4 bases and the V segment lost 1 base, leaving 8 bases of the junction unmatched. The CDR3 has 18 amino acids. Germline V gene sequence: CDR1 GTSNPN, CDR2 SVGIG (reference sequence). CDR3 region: CAWSGGRLAGGSTGELFF. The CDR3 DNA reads TGTGCCTGGAGTGGGGGTCGACTAGCGGGAGGGAGCACCGGGGAGCTGTTTTTT.

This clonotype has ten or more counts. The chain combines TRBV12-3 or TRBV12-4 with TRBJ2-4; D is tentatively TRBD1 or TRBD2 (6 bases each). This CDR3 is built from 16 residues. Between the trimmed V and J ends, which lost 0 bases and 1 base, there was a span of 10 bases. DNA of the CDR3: TGTGCCAGCAGTTTAGCCTCGGGGGCGGCCAAAAACATTCAGTACTTC. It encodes CASSLASGAAKNIQYF.

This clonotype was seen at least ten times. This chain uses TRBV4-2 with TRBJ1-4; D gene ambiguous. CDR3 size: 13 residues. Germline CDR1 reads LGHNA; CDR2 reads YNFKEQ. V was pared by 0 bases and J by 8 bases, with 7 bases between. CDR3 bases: TGTGCCAGCAGCCAAGATGGGGAGGAAAAACTGTTTTTT. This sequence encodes CASSQDGEEKLFF.

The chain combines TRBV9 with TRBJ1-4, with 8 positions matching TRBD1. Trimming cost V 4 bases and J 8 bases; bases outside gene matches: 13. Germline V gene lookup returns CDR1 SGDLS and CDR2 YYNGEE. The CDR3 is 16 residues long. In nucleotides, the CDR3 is TGTGCCAGCAGCTCCTCGGCCGGACAGGGCGGAGAAAAACTGTTTTTT. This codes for CASSSSAGQGGEKLFF.

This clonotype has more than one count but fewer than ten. The CDR3 DNA follows: TGCGCCAGCAGCTTCGCGCCGGACTCTGGAAACACCATATATTTT. Protein: CASSFAPDSGNTIYF. This chain connects TRBV5-1 to TRBJ1-3; D gene uncertain. V lost 2 bases and J lost 0, with 9 bases in between. From germline, CDR1 is SGHRS and CDR2 YFSETQ. The CDR3 has 15 amino acids.

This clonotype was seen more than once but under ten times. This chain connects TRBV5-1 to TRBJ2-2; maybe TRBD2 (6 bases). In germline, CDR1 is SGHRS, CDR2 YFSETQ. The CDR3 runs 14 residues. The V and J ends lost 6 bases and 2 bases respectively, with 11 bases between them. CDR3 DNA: TGCGCCAGCAAGGAGGGATTAAACACCGGGGAGCTGTTTTTT. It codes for CASKEGLNTGELFF.

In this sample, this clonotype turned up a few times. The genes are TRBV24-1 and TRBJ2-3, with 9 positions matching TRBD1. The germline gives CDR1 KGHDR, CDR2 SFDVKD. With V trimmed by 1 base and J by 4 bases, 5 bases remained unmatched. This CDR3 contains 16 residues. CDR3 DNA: TGTGCCACCAGTGATTTTTCGGACAGGGGCCCAGATACGCAGTATTTT. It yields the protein CATSDFSDRGPDTQYF.

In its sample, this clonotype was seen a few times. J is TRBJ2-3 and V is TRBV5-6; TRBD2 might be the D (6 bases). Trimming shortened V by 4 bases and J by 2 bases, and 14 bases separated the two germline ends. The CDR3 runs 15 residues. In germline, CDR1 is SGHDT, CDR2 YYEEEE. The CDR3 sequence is CASSPGRGSTDTQYF. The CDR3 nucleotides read TGTGCCAGCAGCCCCGGTCGGGGGTCCACAGATACGCAGTATTTT.

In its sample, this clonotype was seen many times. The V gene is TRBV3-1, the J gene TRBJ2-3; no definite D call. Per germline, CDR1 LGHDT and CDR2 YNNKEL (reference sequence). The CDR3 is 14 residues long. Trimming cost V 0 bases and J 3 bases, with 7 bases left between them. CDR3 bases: TGTGCCAGCAGCCAAGATTTATGGACAGATACGCAGTATTTT. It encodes CASSQDLWTDTQYF.